The present T cell receptor (beta chain) was sequenced within a study of T cell responses to AZD1222 COVID-19 vaccine. This clone appeared once. This table comes from immunoSEQ multiplex PCR, and its TCRdb copy is limited to in-frame clones, with some not included. This table has about 98,000 clones, 85% to 90% appearing once. The germline V gene has CDR1 LNHNV and CDR2 YYDKDF (reference sequence). This CDR3 has 15 residues. The V end was cut by 0 bases, the J end by 8 bases, with 14 bases between. The chain combines TRBV15 with TRBJ2-1; tentatively, D is TRBD1 (6 bases). The source material was peripheral blood, sampled on day 0 of MenACWY control vaccination. The source is an adult in good health. The CDR3, as DNA: TGTGCCACCAGCAGAGATGGGAACAGGGCTGATGAGCAGTTCTTC. Residues: CATSRDGNRADEQFF.